What follows is one T cell receptor (beta chain) and its context. How the authors handled the data: Using reference gene primer amplification, nucleated cell counts were estimated. Method: immunoSEQ multiplex PCR; TCRdb's copy keeps in-frame clones and lacks some. V and J calls and clone size are as listed in that table; D and trimming were resolved from the DNA. The sample lists some 700,000 clones; 90% were seen once. The data derive from a study of blood T cell repertoires in COVID-19. Trimming stripped 0 bases from V and 0 bases from J, with 14 bases between. From germline, CDR1 is LGHNA and CDR2 YSLEER. The CDR3 is made up of 17 amino acids.

The sample comprised peripheral blood. The V call is TRBV4-3, the J call TRBJ1-1; D perhaps matches TRBD1 (5 bases). The receptor comes from a woman under 30 with acute or convalescent COVID-19. In DNA, the CDR3 is TGCGCCAGCAGCCAAGATGGGATCCGGGGGGTGAACACTGAAGCTTTCTTT. Translation gives CASSQDGIRGVNTEAFF.